There are a few counts of the clone carrying this T cell receptor beta chain. A single record per CDR3 protein comes from TCRdb applying MiXCR to the RT-PCR reads. The table shows some 150,000 distinct CDR3 sequences, with about 36% occurring only once. This sample is part of a study of patients and donors after allogeneic stem cell transplantation. CDR1 and CDR2 from the germline V gene are SGHAT and FQNNGV. This CDR3 region has 14 residues. The V end lost 3 bases, the J end lost 5 bases, and 13 bases lay between the germline ends. The rearrangement uses TRBV11-2 and TRBJ1-1; D is unclear. The sequence was obtained from a human donor who was either an allogeneic HSCT recipient or a stem cell or donor lymphocyte infusion donor (not recorded which). It is not recorded whose cells these are; they may come from a transplant donor. Sequencing was performed on blood, either unsorted or a sorted T cell fraction (not recorded which). The CDR3 here is CASSLLSGMTEAFF. CDR3 bases: TGTGCCAGCAGCTTGCTCTCAGGAATGACTGAAGCTTTCTTT.